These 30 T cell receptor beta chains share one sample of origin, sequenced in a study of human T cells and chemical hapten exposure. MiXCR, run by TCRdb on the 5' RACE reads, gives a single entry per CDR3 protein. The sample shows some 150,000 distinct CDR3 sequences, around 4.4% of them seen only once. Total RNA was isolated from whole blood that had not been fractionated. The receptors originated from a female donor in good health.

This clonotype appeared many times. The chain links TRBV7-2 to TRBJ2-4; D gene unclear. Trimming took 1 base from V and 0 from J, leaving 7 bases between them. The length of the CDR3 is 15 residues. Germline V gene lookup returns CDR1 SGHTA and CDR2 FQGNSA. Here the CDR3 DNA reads TGTGCCAGCAGCTTAGAACTCCTAGCCAAAAACATTCAGTACTTC. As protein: CASSLELLAKNIQYF.

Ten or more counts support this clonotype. The CDR3 nucleotides are TGCAGCGTTGAATTGACAGCGAGCACAGATACGCAGTATTTT. Translated: CSVELTASTDTQYF. V is TRBV29-1 and J is TRBJ2-3, with D possibly matching TRBD1 (5 bases). The CDR3 spans 14 residues. V was clipped by 2 bases and J by 0 bases, with 9 bases between them. Germline V gene sequence: CDR1 SQVTM, CDR2 ANQGSEA.

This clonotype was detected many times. The CDR3 DNA follows: TGTGCCAGCAGTCCCGGGGGGGAGGCGTCCGAGCAGTACTTC. Its protein product is CASSPGGEASEQYF. V and J are TRBV6-5 and TRBJ2-7, with TRBD2 matching 8 bases. V dropped 5 bases and J dropped 6; count of bases not matched to a gene: 9. There are 14 residues in the CDR3. Germline V gene sequence: CDR1 MNHEY, CDR2 SVGAGI.

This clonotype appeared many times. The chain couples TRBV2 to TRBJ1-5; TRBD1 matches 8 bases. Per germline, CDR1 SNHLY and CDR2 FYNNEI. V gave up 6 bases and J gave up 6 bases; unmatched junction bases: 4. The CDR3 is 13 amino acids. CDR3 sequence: CASRDREVQPQHF. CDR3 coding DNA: TGTGCCAGCAGGGACAGGGAGGTTCAGCCCCAGCATTTT.

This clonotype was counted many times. The CDR3 nucleotides are TGTGCCAGCAGTGACGGGACCCACAGCGGACCCCTCCACTTT. It codes for CASSDGTHSGPLHF. The rearrangement links TRBV2 to TRBJ1-6, with TRBD1 as a possible D gene (5 bases). CDR3 length: 14 residues. V gave up 3 bases and J gave up 12 bases, with 15 bases separating them. CDR1 SNHLY and CDR2 FYNNEI come from the germline V gene.

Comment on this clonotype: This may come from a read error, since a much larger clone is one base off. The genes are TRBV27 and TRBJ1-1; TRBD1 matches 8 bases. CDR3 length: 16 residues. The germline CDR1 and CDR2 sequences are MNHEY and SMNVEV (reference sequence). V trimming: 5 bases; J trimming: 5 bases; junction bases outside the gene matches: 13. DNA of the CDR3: TGTGCCAGCAGTCCAGGACAGGGCACAACGAAGACTGAAGCTTTCTTT. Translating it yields CASSPGQGTTKTEAFF.

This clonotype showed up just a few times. CDR3 residues: CASSLGTGRNTEAFF. The CDR3 region has the DNA TGCGCCAGCAGCTTGGGGACAGGACGGAACACTGAAGCTTTCTTT. The chain has TRBV5-1 and TRBJ1-1, with 7 nucleotides matching TRBD1. The CDR3 contains 15 residues. V lost 0 bases to trimming and J lost 1 base; unmatched junction nucleotides: 3. Germline CDR1 is SGHRS and CDR2 is YFSETQ.

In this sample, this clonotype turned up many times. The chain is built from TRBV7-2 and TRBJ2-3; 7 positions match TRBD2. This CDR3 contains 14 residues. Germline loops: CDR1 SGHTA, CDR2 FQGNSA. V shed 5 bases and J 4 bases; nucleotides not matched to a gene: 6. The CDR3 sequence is CASSQRLAADTQYF. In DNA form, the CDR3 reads TGTGCCAGCAGCCAAAGACTAGCTGCAGATACGCAGTATTTT.

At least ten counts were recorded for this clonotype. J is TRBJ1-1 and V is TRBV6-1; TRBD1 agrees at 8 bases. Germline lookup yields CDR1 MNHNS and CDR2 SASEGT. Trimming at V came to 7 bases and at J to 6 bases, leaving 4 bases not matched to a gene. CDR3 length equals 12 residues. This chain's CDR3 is CASIGTGPEAFF. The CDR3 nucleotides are TGTGCCAGCATCGGGACAGGCCCTGAAGCTTTCTTT.

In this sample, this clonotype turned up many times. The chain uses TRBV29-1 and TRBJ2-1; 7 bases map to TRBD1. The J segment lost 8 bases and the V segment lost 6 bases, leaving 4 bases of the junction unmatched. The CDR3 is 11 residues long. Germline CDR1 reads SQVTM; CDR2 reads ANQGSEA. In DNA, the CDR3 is TGCAGCGTCCCAACAGGGGATGAGCAGTTCTTC. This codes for CSVPTGDEQFF.

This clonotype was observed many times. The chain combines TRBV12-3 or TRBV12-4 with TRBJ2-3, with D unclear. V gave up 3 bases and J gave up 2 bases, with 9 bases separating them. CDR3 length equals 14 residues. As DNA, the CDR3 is TGTGCCAGCAGTTTCCATCAGAACACAGATACGCAGTATTTT. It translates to CASSFHQNTDTQYF.

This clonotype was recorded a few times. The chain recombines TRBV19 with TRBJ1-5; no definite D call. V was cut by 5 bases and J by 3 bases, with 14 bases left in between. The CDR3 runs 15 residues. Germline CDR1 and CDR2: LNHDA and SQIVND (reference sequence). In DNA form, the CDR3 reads TGTGCCAGTAGTCCACTTACAGATTACAATCAGCCCCAGCATTTT. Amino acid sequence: CASSPLTDYNQPQHF.

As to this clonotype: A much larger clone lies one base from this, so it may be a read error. The CDR3 reads CSARRADSRPDEQYF. CDR3 DNA sequence: TGCAGTGCTCGCCGCGCTGATTCCCGACCCGACGAGCAGTACTTC. J is TRBJ2-7 and V is TRBV20-1; D is undetermined. The CDR3 extends over 15 amino acids. Between the trimmed V and J ends, which lost 5 bases and 5 bases, there was a span of 22 bases. Germline V gives CDR1 DFQATT, CDR2 SNEGSKA (reference sequence).

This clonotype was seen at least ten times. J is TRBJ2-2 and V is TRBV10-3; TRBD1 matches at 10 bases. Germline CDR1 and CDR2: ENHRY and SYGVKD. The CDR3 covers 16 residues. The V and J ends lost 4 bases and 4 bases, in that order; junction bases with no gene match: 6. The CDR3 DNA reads TGTGCCATCAGTGGGGACAGGGGACAGGGCACCGGGGAGCTGTTTTTT. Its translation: CAISGDRGQGTGELFF.

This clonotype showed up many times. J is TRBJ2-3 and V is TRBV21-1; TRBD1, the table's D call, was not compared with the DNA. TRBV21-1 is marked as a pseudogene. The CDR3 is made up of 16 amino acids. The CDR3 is CASSKDRATNTDTQYF. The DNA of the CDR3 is TGTGCCAGCAGCAAGGACAGGGCTACTAACACAGATACGCAGTATTTT.

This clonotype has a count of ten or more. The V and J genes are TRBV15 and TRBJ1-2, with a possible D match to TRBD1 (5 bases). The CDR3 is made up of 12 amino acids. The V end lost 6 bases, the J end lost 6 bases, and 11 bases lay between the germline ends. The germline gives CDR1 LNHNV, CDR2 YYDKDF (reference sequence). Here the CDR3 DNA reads TGTGCCACCAGTCCCGGAGGGGATGGCTACACCTTC. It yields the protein CATSPGGDGYTF.

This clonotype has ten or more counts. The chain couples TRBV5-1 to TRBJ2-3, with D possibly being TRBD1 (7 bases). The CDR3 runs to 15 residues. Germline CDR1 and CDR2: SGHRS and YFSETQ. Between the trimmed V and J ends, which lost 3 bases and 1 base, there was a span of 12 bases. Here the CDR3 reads CASSSGDSGTDTQYF. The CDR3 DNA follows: TGCGCCAGCAGCTCGGGGGACAGCGGCACAGATACGCAGTATTTT.

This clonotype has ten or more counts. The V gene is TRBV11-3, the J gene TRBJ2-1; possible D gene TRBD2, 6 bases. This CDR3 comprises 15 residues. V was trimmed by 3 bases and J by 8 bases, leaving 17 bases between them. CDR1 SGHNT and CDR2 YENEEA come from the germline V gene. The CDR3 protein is CASSLGVGRGDEQFF. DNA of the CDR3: TGTGCCAGCAGCTTGGGGGTGGGGCGGGGCGATGAGCAGTTCTTC.

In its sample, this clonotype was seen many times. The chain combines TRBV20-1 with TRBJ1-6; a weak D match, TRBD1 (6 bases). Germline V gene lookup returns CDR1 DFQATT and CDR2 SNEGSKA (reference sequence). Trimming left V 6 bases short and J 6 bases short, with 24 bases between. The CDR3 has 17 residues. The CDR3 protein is CSAESYEIRGGNSPLHF. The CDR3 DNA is TGCAGTGCCGAATCCTATGAGATTAGGGGGGGTAATTCACCCCTCCACTTT.

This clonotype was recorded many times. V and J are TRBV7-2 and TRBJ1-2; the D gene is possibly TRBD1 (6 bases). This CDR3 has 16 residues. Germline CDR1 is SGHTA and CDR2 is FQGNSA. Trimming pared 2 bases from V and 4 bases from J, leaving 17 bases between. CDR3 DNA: TGTGCCAGCAGCTTATCCCCCTCACAGGGCTCCTATGGCTACACCTTC. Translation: CASSLSPSQGSYGYTF.

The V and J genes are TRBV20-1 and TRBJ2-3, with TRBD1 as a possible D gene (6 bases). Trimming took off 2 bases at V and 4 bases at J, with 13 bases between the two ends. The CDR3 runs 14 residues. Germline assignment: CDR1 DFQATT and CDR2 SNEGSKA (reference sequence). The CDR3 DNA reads TGCAGTGCTAGAAAACAGGGCGTCCCAGATACGCAGTATTTT. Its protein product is CSARKQGVPDTQYF.

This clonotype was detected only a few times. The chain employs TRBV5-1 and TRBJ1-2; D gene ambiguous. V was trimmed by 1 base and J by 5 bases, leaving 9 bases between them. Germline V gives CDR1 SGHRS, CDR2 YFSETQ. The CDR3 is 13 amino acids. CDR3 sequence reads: CASSLHSLYGYTF. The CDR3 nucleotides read TGCGCCAGCAGCTTGCACAGTTTGTATGGCTACACCTTC. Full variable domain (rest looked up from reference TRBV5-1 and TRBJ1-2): KAGVTQTPRYLIKTRGQQVTLSCSPISGHRSVSWYQQTPGQGLQFLFEYFSETQRNKGNFPGRFSGRQFSNSRSEMNVSTLELGDSALYLCASSLHSLYGYTFGSGTRLTVV.

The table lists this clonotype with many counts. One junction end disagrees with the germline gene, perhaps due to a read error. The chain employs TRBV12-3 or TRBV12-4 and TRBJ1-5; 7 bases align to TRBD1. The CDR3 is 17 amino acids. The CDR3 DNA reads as TGTGCCAGCAGCTTAGGGACAGCGATACGTAGCAATCAGCCCCAGCATTTT. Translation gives CASSLGTAIRSNQPQHF.

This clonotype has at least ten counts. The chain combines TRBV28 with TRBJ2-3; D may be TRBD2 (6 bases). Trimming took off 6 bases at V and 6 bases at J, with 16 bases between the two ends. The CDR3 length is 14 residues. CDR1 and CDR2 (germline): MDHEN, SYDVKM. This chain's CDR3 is CASRLKAGPDTQYF. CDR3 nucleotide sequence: TGTGCCAGCAGGCTGAAGGCGGGGCCGGATACGCAGTATTTT.

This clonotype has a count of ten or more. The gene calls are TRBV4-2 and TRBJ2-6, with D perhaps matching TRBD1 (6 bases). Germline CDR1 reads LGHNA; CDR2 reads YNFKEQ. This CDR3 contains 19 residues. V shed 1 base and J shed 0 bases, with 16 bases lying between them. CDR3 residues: CASSQVYGTGSSGANVLTF. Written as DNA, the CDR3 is TGTGCCAGCAGCCAAGTGTATGGTACAGGGAGCTCTGGGGCCAACGTCCTGACTTTC.

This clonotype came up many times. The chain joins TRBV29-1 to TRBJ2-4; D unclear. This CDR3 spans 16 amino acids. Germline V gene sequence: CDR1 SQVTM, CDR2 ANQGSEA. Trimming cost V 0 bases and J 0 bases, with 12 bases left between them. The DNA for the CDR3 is TGCAGCGTTGAAGAACGGCGGAATCTAGCCAAAAACATTCAGTACTTC. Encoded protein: CSVEERRNLAKNIQYF.

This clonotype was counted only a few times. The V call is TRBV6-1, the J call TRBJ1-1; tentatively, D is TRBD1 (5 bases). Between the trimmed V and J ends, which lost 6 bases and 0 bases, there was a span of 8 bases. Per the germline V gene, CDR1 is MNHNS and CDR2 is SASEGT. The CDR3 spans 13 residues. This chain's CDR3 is CASRATVNTEAFF. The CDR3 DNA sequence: TGTGCCAGCAGGGCGACAGTGAACACTGAAGCTTTCTTT.

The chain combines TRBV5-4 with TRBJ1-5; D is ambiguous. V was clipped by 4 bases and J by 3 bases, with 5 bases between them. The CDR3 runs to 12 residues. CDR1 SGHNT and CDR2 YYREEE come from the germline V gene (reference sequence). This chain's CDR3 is CASSRDNQPQHF. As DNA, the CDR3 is TGTGCCAGCAGCCGAGACAATCAGCCCCAGCATTTT.

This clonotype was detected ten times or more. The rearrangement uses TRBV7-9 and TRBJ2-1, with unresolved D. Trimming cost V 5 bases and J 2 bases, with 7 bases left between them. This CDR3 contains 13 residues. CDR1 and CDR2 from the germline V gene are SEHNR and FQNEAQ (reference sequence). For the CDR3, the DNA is TGTGCCAGCAGCCTCGGGCCCTACAATGAGCAGTTCTTC. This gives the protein CASSLGPYNEQFF.

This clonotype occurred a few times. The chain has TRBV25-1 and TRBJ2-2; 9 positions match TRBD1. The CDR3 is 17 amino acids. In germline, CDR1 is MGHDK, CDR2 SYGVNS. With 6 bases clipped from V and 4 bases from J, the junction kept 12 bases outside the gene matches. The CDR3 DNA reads TGTGCCAGCAGCAGATACGGGACAGGGTCGGGCACCGGGGAGCTGTTTTTT. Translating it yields CASSRYGTGSGTGELFF.